This TCR beta chain was documented in a study of T cells in Graves' hyperthyroidism and ophthalmopathy. Notes on the study in general: Among clonotypes expanded in thyroid above 0.001, most were also found in blood.

RNA transcripts provided the source from which TCR beta CDR3 regions were amplified. The HTBI primer set was used in a first-round RT-PCR of the TCR CDR3. From the multiplex PCR reads, TCRdb called clonotypes with MiXCR, one entry per CDR3 protein. The sample holds around 440,000 distinct CDR3 sequences, around 16% seen once. There are many counts of this clonotype. What it recognizes is unknown. Unmatched junction bases numbered 12, after V lost 4 bases and J lost 6 bases. Germline V gene lookup returns CDR1 WSHSY and CDR2 SAAADI. This CDR3 has 15 amino acids. The genes are TRBV10-2 and TRBJ2-7, with 7 bases identical to TRBD1. Sequenced: blood. This clonotype originated in a woman between 18 and 30 years old with Graves' hyperthyroidism. In DNA, the CDR3 is TGCGCCAGCAGTGGACAGGGCAGAATTGGGAGCGAGCAGTACTTC. Its protein is CASSGQGRIGSEQYF.